These T cell receptor beta chains were read from a single sample in a study of PD-1 blockade in classical Hodgkin lymphoma. Libraries were prepared by immunoSEQ multiplex PCR; TCRdb keeps only in-frame clonotypes and omits some of them. The repertoire holds some 110,000 clones, roughly 87% seen once, with roughly 19% in the top ten. Sequenced material: peripheral blood mononuclear cells (PBMCs), taken before the fourth cycle of nivolumab. These receptor sequences come from a human donor with classical Hodgkin lymphoma. Both conserved end residues are part of each CDR3. The size entry is marked missing in some rows and otherwise reads once, few, many or a size class.

v_call	clone_size	cdr3_aa
TRBV30	once	CAWTRQTGQPQHF
TRBV29-1	-	CSVRTGGDYGYTF
TRBV19	-	CASSTRGGGGQPQHF
TRBV2	-	CASYHRFTYEQYF
TRBV15	few	CATSREYHNQPQHF
TRBV21-1	-	CASSTPPGKYEQYF
TRBV7-2	few	CASSLVGVNTGELFF
TRBV19	-	CASSAATSGSYEQYF
TRBV19	-	CASSIQGLAKNIQYF
TRBV6-5	-	CASSYGLAGGADTQYF
TRBV28	-	CASSLTGSGKLFF
TRBV6-5	-	CASSYCCGNTLYEQYF
TRBV19	-	CASSIYTLSASGGGYTF
TRBV19	once	CASSIRTGLSEQYF
TRBV6-5	-	CASGLGLQHF
TRBV7-2	-	CASSLSGGRGRHNEQFF
TRBV27	-	CASTQLPAGANVLTF
TRBV9	few	CASSTLSGSGETQYF
TRBV4-1	-	CASRGDGFYNSNEQFF
TRBV28	-	CASSLGQPFGNQPQHF
TRBV7-2	-	CASSITTGGIGYTF
TRBV19	-	CASGAGGPYEQYF
TRBV14	once	CASSQGRGGLRTDTQYF
TRBV29-1	-	CSVGGQRGLGEQYF
TRBV27	-	CASRFGGSEAFF